The following is a TCR beta chain sequence with its context. The target of this receptor is not known. No quality values exist for individual bases; no much larger clone is one base distant. The meaning of the sample's treatment or condition label: randomized to nivolumab then ipilimumab (arm A) or the reverse (arm B). Prior DNA-damaging chemotherapy had not been received by any trial patient. On a FACS Aria II flow cytometer, live CD3+CD8+ cells that were negative for CD19 and CD56 were sorted from thawed PBMCs. CheckMate 064, a randomized, open-label phase II trial of sequential checkpoint blockade, was the source of the samples, all of which came from patients with melanoma. Peripheral blood mononuclear cells were obtained through leukapheresis, purified using Ficoll-Paque, and frozen in human serum containing approximately 11% DMSO. Right after sorting, the blood CD3+CD8+ cells were verified to be >95% pure, and DNA extraction followed.

The CDR3 contains 16 residues, cysteine and phenylalanine counted. Here the CDR3 DNA is all that survives: 48 bases in frame from base 1. CDR1 SGHDT and CDR2 YYEEEE are derived from the germline V gene. V has 4 bases trimmed and J has 1 base trimmed; junction bases matching no gene number 10. TCRbeta CDR3 regions were immunosequenced from genomic DNA with the immunoSEQ Assay. Prior to high-throughput sequencing, genomic DNA was amplified by bias-controlled multiplex PCR. The original methods were these. To quantify the absolute abundance of each unique TCRbeta CDR3 region, the sequences were collapsed and filtered. Clonality, defined as 1 minus Pielou's evenness, was calculated using only productive rearrangements. A previously published method was used to identify clones whose frequencies were significantly greater in on-treatment samples than in baseline samples. TCRdb's version of the immuneACCESS table is confined to in-frame rearrangements and falls short of the full clone set. An unresolved V gene accounts for under half of the shortfall where checked; the remainder is of unknown origin. V, J and clone size derive from that table, while D and trimming were established from the DNA sequence. This sample lists under 20,000 clones; roughly 66% were detected once. Together, the top ten hold roughly 20% of the sample.

The data stem from a study of sequential checkpoint blockade in melanoma (dated by TCRdb to the late 2010s). For the wider study: Patients were assigned by 1:1 randomization to either first-line nivolumab followed by ipilimumab (arm A) or ipilimumab followed by nivolumab (arm B). Maintenance nivolumab came after each of the two trial sequences.

What the research found in general, with its limitations: The model for predicting response that combines TCR metrics with mutation burden needs to be validated in larger, independent patient cohorts.

This sequence was found in a human donor with melanoma. The receptor chain draws on TRBV5-6 and TRBJ2-7; 8 central bases correspond to TRBD2. The material sequenced was CD8+ T cells sorted from blood (inferred from file names), taken from a patient given nivolumab and ipilimumab in sequence. The CDR3 region: CASSREGGIRSYEQYF. The DNA sequence is TGTGCCAGCAGCCGGGAGGGCGGGATAAGGTCCTACGAGCAGTACTTC.